Each of the 26 T cell receptor beta chains below was sequenced from the same sample in a study of beta chain features in type 1 diabetes. The whole isolated RNA underwent reverse transcription, so sequencing captured expressed TCRB transcripts. Here immunoSEQ multiplex PCR was the method, and the copy in TCRdb shows in-frame clones only, minus some. The sample lists around 240,000 clones, approximately 70% occurring once. Sequencing used naive CD4+ T cells from blood. Receptors were obtained from a man aged 30 to 45 in good health.

The table lists this clone with a few counts. The chain uses TRBV29-1 and TRBJ2-5; TRBD1 or TRBD2 may be the D gene (5 bases each). The CDR3 consists of 15 residues. Germline loops: CDR1 SQVTM, CDR2 ANQGSEA. The V and J ends lost 6 bases and 4 bases respectively, with 21 bases between them. CDR3 amino acids: CSVPFGGNVVETQYF. The CDR3, as DNA: TGCAGCGTCCCGTTTGGGGGTAACGTAGTAGAGACCCAGTACTTC.

The V and J genes are TRBV29-1 and TRBJ1-5; possible D gene TRBD1, 5 bases. The CDR3 consists of 13 residues. Per germline, CDR1 SQVTM and CDR2 ANQGSEA. V lost 4 bases and J lost 5, with 12 bases in between. The CDR3 DNA follows: TGCAGCGTTGGGGAGGGGCAGTATCAGCCCCAGCATTTT. It is translated as CSVGEGQYQPQHF.

About this clone itself: An end of the junction does not agree with germline; a read error may underlie this. The sample has other DNA sequences that encode this CDR3 too. V is TRBV30 and J is TRBJ2-1; no firm D call. The CDR3 is made up of 12 amino acids. CDR1 and CDR2 (germline): GTSNPN, SVGIG (reference sequence). CDR3 sequence (DNA): TGTGCCTGGAGTGATACCTATAATGAGCAGTTCTTC. Translating it yields CAWSDTYNEQFF.

The chain carries TRBV4-1 and TRBJ2-5; possible D gene TRBD1, 6 bases. Germline loops: CDR1 MGHRA, CDR2 YSYEKL. This CDR3 has 14 amino acids. Trimming shortened V by 0 bases and J by 5 bases, and 10 bases separated the two germline ends. The CDR3 region has the DNA TGCGCCAGCAGCCAAGAGTGGGGGCCGGAGACCCAGTACTTC. This sequence encodes CASSQEWGPETQYF.

This chain uses TRBV7-9 with TRBJ2-4; perhaps D is TRBD1 or TRBD2 (6 bases each). The CDR3 spans 18 residues. The germline V gene has CDR1 SEHNR and CDR2 FQNEAQ (reference sequence). With 1 base removed from V and 1 base from J, the gap between germline ends came to 17 bases. CDR3 DNA: TGTGCCAGCAGCTTAGGGACGCTGGTCGGGGGCGCCAAAAACATTCAGTACTTC. This gives the protein CASSLGTLVGGAKNIQYF.

In this sample, this clone turned up a few times. This sequence joins TRBV29-1 and TRBJ2-5; TRBD2 matches at 9 bases. J gave up 2 bases and V 3 bases, and 7 bases lay outside the gene matches. The CDR3 has 15 residues. Germline V gene sequence: CDR1 SQVTM, CDR2 ANQGSEA. CDR3 nucleotide sequence: TGCAGCGTTGACCGGCTAGCGGGGAGGCAAGAGACCCAGTACTTC. Translation gives CSVDRLAGRQETQYF.

The sample holds a few counts of this clone. This chain links TRBV29-1 with TRBJ2-1, with D possibly TRBD1 on 5 matching bases. Trimming took off 7 bases at V and 7 bases at J, with 8 bases between the two ends. CDR3 length: 10 residues. Germline CDR1 SQVTM, CDR2 ANQGSEA. DNA for the CDR3: TGCAGCGGGGGCAGGAATGAGCAGTTCTTC. This encodes CSGGRNEQFF.

The chain links TRBV20-1 to TRBJ2-1, with D possibly matching TRBD2 (5 bases). Trimming took 5 bases from V and 9 from J, leaving 8 bases between them. From germline, CDR1 is DFQATT and CDR2 SNEGSKA (reference sequence). The CDR3 has 10 amino acids. CDR3 nucleotide sequence: TGCAGTGCTGGACTCGGTGAGCAGTTCTTC. Protein sequence: CSAGLGEQFF.

The chain uses TRBV10-3 and TRBJ1-1; D gene unclear. The germline V and J ends were trimmed by 10 bases and 0 bases, with 12 bases remaining between them. Germline CDR1 is ENHRY and CDR2 is SYGVKD. The CDR3 totals 13 residues. Here the CDR3 DNA reads TGTGCCACCTCGACCGTAATGAACACTGAAGCTTTCTTT. It translates to CATSTVMNTEAFF.

In this sample, this clone turned up once. CDR3 nucleotide sequence: TGTGCCAGCAGCGTCGGGAGGACGGGCAACACTGAAGCTTTCTTT. It encodes CASSVGRTGNTEAFF. V and J are TRBV9 and TRBJ1-1; D gene unclear. Trimming took 2 bases from V and 2 from J, leaving 13 bases between them. This CDR3 has 15 residues. The germline gives CDR1 SGDLS, CDR2 YYNGEE.

V and J are TRBV27 and TRBJ2-3; possibly TRBD2 for D (6 bases). Germline loops: CDR1 MNHEY, CDR2 SMNVEV (reference sequence). The ends were cut back, 6 bases at V and 4 bases at J, with 17 bases in the middle. The CDR3 has 15 amino acids. The CDR3 nucleotides are TGTGCCAGCAGCCGCGGAGGGGATGGGTCAGATACGCAGTATTTT. Translated: CASSRGGDGSDTQYF.

This clone showed up just a few times. This chain links TRBV13 with TRBJ2-1, with 9 bases lining up with TRBD1. Germline loops: CDR1 PRHDT, CDR2 FYEKMQ (reference sequence). V lost 5 bases, J lost 6 bases, and 5 bases stayed unmatched. The CDR3 spans 14 residues. CDR3 sequence (DNA): TGTGCCAGCAGCCAATGGACAGGGGTCAATGAGCAGTTCTTC. Its protein is CASSQWTGVNEQFF.

The V call is TRBV4-3, the J call TRBJ2-2, with 9 bases that match TRBD2. The CDR3 contains 17 residues. Germline trimming cut 3 bases from V and 2 bases from J; bases unmatched to any gene: 7. Germline CDR1 is LGHNA and CDR2 is YSLEER. Here the CDR3 reads CASSQLAGPQNTGELFF. The CDR3 DNA reads TGCGCCAGCAGCCAGCTAGCGGGGCCACAAAACACCGGGGAGCTGTTTTTT.

The chain is built from TRBV30 and TRBJ1-6, with TRBD1 matching over 8 bases. In germline, CDR1 is GTSNPN, CDR2 SVGIG (reference sequence). Losses at the gene ends were 5 bases for V and 7 bases for J; bases not matched to a gene: 10. This CDR3 region has 15 residues. Here the CDR3 reads CAWDPTGVGNSPLHF. The CDR3 nucleotides are TGTGCCTGGGATCCGACAGGGGTCGGAAATTCACCCCTCCACTTT.

CDR3 DNA sequence: TGTGCCAGCAGTTACTCGGTTGGGAGCAATCAGCCCCAGCATTTT. This encodes CASSYSVGSNQPQHF. V gene TRBV6-5 combines with J gene TRBJ1-5; D gene unclear. Germline loops: CDR1 MNHEY, CDR2 SVGAGI. V lost 0 bases, J lost 1 base, and 7 bases lay in between. The CDR3 length is 15 residues.

This chain connects TRBV29-1 to TRBJ1-3, with no clear D. The ends were cut back, 8 bases at V and 11 bases at J, with 10 bases in the middle. CDR1 and CDR2 from the germline V gene are SQVTM and ANQGSEA. The CDR3 is made up of 9 amino acids. CDR3 region: CSPSPAIYF. CDR3 nucleotide sequence: TGCAGCCCCTCTCCAGCCATATATTTT.

V is TRBV30 and J is TRBJ2-5; the match to TRBD1 covers 7 bases. The CDR3 spans 14 residues. Germline lookup yields CDR1 GTSNPN and CDR2 SVGIG (reference sequence). The V segment lost 5 bases and the J segment 3 bases; nucleotides outside the gene matches: 9. The CDR3 loop reads CAWLHRGGKETQYF. Written as DNA, the CDR3 is TGTGCCTGGCTCCACAGGGGTGGTAAAGAGACCCAGTACTTC.

The chain combines TRBV7-9 with TRBJ1-1, with 9 bases matching TRBD1. V lost 6 bases and J lost 0; bases outside the gene matches: 5. The CDR3 is 15 amino acids. CDR1 SEHNR and CDR2 FQNEAQ come from the germline V gene (reference sequence). In DNA form, the CDR3 reads TGTGCCAGCAGTCCCGGGACAGGGCTGAACACTGAAGCTTTCTTT. The encoded protein is CASSPGTGLNTEAFF.

The V call is TRBV14, the J call TRBJ2-3; 7 bases line up with TRBD2. CDR1 SGHDN and CDR2 FVKESK come from the germline V gene. The CDR3 loop spans 15 amino acids. The V segment lost 4 bases and the J segment 2 bases; nucleotides outside the gene matches: 6. CDR3 DNA: TGTGCCAGCAGCCTGGGACTATCCTACACAGATACGCAGTATTTT. Translated: CASSLGLSYTDTQYF.

This chain uses TRBV4-1 with TRBJ2-3; D unresolved. Trimming removed 1 base at V and 6 bases at J, with 11 bases between. This CDR3 is 14 amino acids long. Per the germline V gene, CDR1 is MGHRA and CDR2 is YSYEKL. DNA of the CDR3: TGCGCCAGCAGCCAAGTTTTAAAATTGGATACGCAGTATTTT. It is translated as CASSQVLKLDTQYF.

This clone has a handful of counts. The chain employs TRBV20-1 and TRBJ2-5; no reliable D call. Germline loops: CDR1 DFQATT, CDR2 SNEGSKA (reference sequence). The ends were cut back, 6 bases at V and 4 bases at J, with 9 bases in the middle. This CDR3 is 11 amino acids long. CDR3 coding DNA: TGCAGTGCCATCTCCCCAGAGACCCAGTACTTC. It encodes CSAISPETQYF.

The chain links TRBV7-6 to TRBJ2-7; no definite D call. Germline-derived CDR1 and CDR2 are SGHVS and FNYEAQ. V lost 5 bases and J 3 bases, leaving 8 bases between the germline ends. This CDR3 spans 12 amino acids. DNA of the CDR3: TGTGCCAGCAGCCTCGACAACTACGAGCAGTACTTC. It yields the protein CASSLDNYEQYF.

The chain carries TRBV9 and TRBJ2-1; D is undetermined. V lost 3 bases and J 10 bases, leaving 14 bases between the germline ends. Germline loops: CDR1 SGDLS, CDR2 YYNGEE. The CDR3 is 13 residues long. CDR3 nucleotide sequence: TGTGCCAGCAGCGCCCCCGTAGTAGAAGAGCAGTTCTTC. It yields the protein CASSAPVVEEQFF.

V usage is TRBV25-1 and J usage is TRBJ1-2; D possibly corresponds to TRBD1 (6 bases). The CDR3 extends over 14 amino acids. V lost 4 bases and J lost 2, with 11 bases in between. Germline CDR1 MGHDK, CDR2 SYGVNS. In nucleotides, the CDR3 is TGTGCCAGCAGTGTTGCTAGGGGGAACTATGGCTACACCTTC. It yields the protein CASSVARGNYGYTF.

CDR3: CSAKWTKQDTQYF. CDR3 coding DNA: TGCAGCGCCAAGTGGACCAAGCAAGATACGCAGTATTTT. The V and J genes are TRBV29-1 and TRBJ2-3; D ambiguous. This CDR3 has 13 amino acids. Germline CDR1 is SQVTM and CDR2 is ANQGSEA. Deletions cut 7 bases from V and 5 bases from J, with 16 bases between.

The chain is built from TRBV28 and TRBJ2-3; D call uncertain. CDR1 MDHEN and CDR2 SYDVKM come from the germline V gene. V was clipped by 1 base and J by 8 bases, with 7 bases between them. The CDR3 runs to 12 residues. The CDR3 coding sequence is TGTGCCAGCAGTTTATACGGCTTTACGCAGTATTTT. It codes for CASSLYGFTQYF.